This record covers a single T cell receptor beta chain. This record belongs to a study of blood T cell repertoires in COVID-19. This table comes from immunoSEQ multiplex PCR, and its TCRdb copy is limited to in-frame clones, with some not included. Of about 230,000 clones in the sample, around 78% were seen once. The CDR3 totals 19 residues. Per germline, CDR1 SGHDT and CDR2 YYEEEE. The V gene lost 4 bases and the J gene lost 1 base, with 21 bases spanning the gap. The sample consisted of peripheral blood. The chain has TRBV5-6 and TRBJ2-6, with D tentatively TRBD1 (6 bases). This sequence originates from a woman aged 70-85 years with active or convalescent COVID-19. As DNA, the CDR3 is TGTGCCAGCAGCATGAGGGGGATGGGGATAGGGTCTGGGGCCAACGTCCTGACTTTC. It specifies CASSMRGMGIGSGANVLTF. Supplemented by reference TRBV5-6 and TRBJ2-6, the full variable domain reads DAGVTQSPTHLIKTRGQQVTLRCSPKSGHDTVSWYQQALGQGPQFIFQYYEEEERQRGNFPDRFSGHQFPNYSSELNVNALLLGDSALYLCASSMRGMGIGSGANVLTFGAGSRLTVL.